This T cell receptor beta chain is drawn from a study of beta chain features in type 1 diabetes. Overall study findings and caveats: A potential influence of HLA type upon TCRB rearrangement remained unresolved herein.

Details on this clone: What it binds is not known.

The V end lost 4 bases, the J end lost 4 bases, and 21 bases lay between the germline ends. This CDR3 is 16 amino acids long. CDR1 is SGHRS, CDR2 YFSETQ, per germline. cDNA synthesis used the whole RNA isolate, giving expressed TCRB sequences. Assay used: immunoSEQ multiplex PCR; TCRdb lists only in-frame clones, some missing. The sample contains about 250,000 clones, roughly 15% of which appear only once. Sample: naive CD4+ T cells from blood. The V gene is TRBV5-1, the J gene TRBJ2-7, with TRBD2 as a possible D gene (7 bases). This TCR was recovered from a woman aged 40 to 50 in good health. In nucleotides, the CDR3 is TGCGCCAGCAGCCGAGGGGGTAGCGGGTTCTTTTACGAGCAGTACTTC. It encodes CASSRGGSGFFYEQYF.